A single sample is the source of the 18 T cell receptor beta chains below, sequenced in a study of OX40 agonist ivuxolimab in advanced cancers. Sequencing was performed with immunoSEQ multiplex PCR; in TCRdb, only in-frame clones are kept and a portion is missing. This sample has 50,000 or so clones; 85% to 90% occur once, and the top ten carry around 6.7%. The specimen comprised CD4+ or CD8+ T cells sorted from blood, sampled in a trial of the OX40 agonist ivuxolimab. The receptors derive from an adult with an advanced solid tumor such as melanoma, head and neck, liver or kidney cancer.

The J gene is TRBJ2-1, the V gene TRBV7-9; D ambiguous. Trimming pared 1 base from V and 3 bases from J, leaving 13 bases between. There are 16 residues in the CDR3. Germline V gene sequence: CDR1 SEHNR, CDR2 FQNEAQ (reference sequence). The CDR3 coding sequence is TGTGCCAGCAGCTTAGTAGTAGGACCCGGCTACAATGAGCAGTTCTTC. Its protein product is CASSLVVGPGYNEQFF.

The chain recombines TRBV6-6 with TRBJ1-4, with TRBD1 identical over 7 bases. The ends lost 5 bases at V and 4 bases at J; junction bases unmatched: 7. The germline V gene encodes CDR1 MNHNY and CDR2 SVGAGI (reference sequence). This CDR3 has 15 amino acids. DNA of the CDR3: TGTGCCAGCAGTGGAACCGGGACAGTTAATGAAAAACTGTTTTTT. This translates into CASSGTGTVNEKLFF.

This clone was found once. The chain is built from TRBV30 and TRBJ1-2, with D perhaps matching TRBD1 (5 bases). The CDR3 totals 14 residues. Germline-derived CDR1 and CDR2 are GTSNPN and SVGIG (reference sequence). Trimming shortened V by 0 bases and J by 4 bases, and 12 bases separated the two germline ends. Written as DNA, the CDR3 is TGTGCCTGGAGTGTAAGGGGTGGCGGCTATGGCTACACCTTC. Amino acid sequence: CAWSVRGGGYGYTF.

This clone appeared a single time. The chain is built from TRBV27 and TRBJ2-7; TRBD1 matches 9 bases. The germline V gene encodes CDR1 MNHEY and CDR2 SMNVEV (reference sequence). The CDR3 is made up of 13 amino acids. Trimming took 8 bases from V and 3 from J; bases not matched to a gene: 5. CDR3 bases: TGTGCCAGCTCCGGGACAGGGATCTACGAGCAGTACTTC. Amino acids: CASSGTGIYEQYF.

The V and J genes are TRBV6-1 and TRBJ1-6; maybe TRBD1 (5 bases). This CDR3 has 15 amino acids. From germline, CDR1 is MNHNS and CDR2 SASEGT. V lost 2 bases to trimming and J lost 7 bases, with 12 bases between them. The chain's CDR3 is CASSEQGGENSPLHF. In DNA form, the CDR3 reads TGTGCCAGCAGTGAACAGGGAGGGGAGAATTCACCCCTCCACTTT.

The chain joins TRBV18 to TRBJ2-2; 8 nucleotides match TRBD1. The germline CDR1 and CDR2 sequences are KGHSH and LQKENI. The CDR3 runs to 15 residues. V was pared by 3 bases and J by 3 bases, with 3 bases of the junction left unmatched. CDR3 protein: CASSPDRGDTGELFF. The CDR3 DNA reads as TGTGCCAGCTCACCCGACAGGGGCGACACCGGGGAGCTGTTTTTT.

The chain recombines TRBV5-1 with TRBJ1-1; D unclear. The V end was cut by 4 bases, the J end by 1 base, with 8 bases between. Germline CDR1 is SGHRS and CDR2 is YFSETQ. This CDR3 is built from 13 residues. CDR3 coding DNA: TGCGCCAGCAGCCCTCCGGCGAACACTGAAGCTTTCTTT. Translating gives CASSPPANTEAFF.

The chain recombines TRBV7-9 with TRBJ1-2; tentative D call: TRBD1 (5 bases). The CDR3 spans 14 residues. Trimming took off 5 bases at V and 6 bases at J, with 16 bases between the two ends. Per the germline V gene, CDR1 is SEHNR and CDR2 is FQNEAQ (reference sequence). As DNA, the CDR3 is TGTGCCAGCAGCCCCCCTTTAGGGACGGATGGCTACACCTTC. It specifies CASSPPLGTDGYTF.

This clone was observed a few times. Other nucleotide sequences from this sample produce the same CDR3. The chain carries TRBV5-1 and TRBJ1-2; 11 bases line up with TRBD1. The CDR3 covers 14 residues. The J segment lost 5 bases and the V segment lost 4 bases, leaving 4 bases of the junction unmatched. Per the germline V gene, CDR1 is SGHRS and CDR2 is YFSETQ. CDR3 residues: CASSTGQGEYGYTF. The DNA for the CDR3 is TGCGCCAGCAGCACGGGACAGGGGGAATATGGCTACACCTTC.

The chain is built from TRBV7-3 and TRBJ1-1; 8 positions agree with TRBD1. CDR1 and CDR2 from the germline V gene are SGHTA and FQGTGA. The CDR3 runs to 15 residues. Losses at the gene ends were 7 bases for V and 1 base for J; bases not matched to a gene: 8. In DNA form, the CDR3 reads TGTGCCAGCAAATTGACAGGGGACCGGAACACTGAAGCTTTCTTT. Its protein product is CASKLTGDRNTEAFF.

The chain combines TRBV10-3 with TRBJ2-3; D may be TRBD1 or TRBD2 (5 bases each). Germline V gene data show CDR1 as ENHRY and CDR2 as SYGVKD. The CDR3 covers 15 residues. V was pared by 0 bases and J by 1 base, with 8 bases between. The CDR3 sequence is CAISESGDGTDTQYF. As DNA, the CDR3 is TGTGCCATCAGTGAGTCTGGGGACGGCACAGATACGCAGTATTTT.

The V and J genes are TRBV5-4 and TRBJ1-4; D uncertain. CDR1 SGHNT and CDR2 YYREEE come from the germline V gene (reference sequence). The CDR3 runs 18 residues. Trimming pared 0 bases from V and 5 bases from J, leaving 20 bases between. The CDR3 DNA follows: TGTGCCAGCAGCTTGGGCAGACATAGTAATAAAATAAATGAAAAACTGTTTTTT. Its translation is CASSLGRHSNKINEKLFF.

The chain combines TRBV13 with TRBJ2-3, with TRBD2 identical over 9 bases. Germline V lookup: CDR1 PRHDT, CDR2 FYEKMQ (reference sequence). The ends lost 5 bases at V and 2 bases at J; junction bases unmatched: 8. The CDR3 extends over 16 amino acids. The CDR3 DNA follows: TGTGCCAGCAGCCTAAGAGCGGGGGGTTCCACAGATACGCAGTATTTT. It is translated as CASSLRAGGSTDTQYF.

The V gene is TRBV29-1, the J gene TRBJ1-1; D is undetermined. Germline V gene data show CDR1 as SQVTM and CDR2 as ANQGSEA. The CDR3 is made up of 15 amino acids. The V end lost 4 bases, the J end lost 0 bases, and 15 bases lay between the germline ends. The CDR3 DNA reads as TGCAGCGTTGGCCCCACAGCAAACATGAACACTGAAGCTTTCTTT. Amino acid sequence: CSVGPTANMNTEAFF.

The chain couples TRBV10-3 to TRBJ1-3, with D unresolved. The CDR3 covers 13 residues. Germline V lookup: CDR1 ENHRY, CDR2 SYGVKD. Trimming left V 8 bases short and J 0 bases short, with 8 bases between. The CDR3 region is CAIEENSGNTIYF. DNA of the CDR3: TGTGCCATCGAGGAGAACTCTGGAAACACCATATATTTT.

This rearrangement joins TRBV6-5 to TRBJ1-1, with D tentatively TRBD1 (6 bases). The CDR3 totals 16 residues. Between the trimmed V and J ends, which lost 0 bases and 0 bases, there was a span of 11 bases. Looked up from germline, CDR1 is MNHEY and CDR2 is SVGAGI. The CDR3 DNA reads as TGTGCCAGCAGTTACTCGACAGGCGGGGTGAACACTGAAGCTTTCTTT. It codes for CASSYSTGGVNTEAFF.

CDR3 in amino acids: CASSPRTEGEAFF. In DNA form, the CDR3 reads TGTGCCAGCAGTCCCAGGACTGAAGGGGAAGCTTTCTTT. J is TRBJ1-1 and V is TRBV27; D uncertain. The V gene's germline CDR1 is MNHEY and CDR2 SMNVEV (reference sequence). The CDR3 is 13 amino acids. Trimming took off 5 bases at V and 8 bases at J, with 15 bases between the two ends.

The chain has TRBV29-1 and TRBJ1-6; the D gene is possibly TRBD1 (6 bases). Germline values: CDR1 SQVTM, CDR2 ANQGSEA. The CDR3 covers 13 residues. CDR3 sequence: CAYLTGPGSPLHF. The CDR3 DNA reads TGCGCTTATCTCACAGGGCCTGGTTCACCCCTCCACTTT. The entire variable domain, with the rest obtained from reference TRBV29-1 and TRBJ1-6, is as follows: SAVISQKPSRDICQRGTSLTIQCQVDSQVTMMFWYRQQPGQSLTLIATANQGSEATYESGFVIDKFPISRPNLTFSTLTVSNMSPEDSSIYLCAYLTGPGSPLHFGNGTRLTVT.